This T cell receptor beta chain was captured in a study of blood T cell repertoires in COVID-19. Study at large: The United States, Italy and Spain provided the acute and convalescent COVID-19 samples. In each case, the material was cDNA or gDNA derived from T cells, B-cell-depleted T cells, or PBMCs.

The method was immunoSEQ multiplex PCR; TCRdb's version includes in-frame clones alone and lacks a portion of them. The data show just under 65,000 clones, around four fifths seen once. The length of the CDR3 is 14 residues. Losses at the gene ends were 1 base for V and 8 bases for J; bases not matched to a gene: 6. CDR1 is SGHRS, CDR2 YFSETQ, per germline. The V call is TRBV5-1, the J call TRBJ2-1, with 7 bases that match TRBD2. Material for sequencing was peripheral blood. The TCR comes from a man between 60 and 70 years old with COVID-19, enrolled during active disease. The CDR3 region is CASSLLGLSDEQFF. The CDR3 coding sequence is TGCGCCAGCAGCTTGTTGGGACTATCGGATGAGCAGTTCTTC.